One sample yielded the 8 T cell receptor beta chains listed below, sequenced in a study of beta chain features in type 1 diabetes. Since all of the isolated RNA was reverse transcribed, expressed TCRB transcripts were what got sequenced. Sequenced by immunoSEQ multiplex PCR; TCRdb stores in-frame clones only, minus some. The sample carries about 450,000 clones, about 10% recorded once. Sequencing input: naive CD4+ T cells from blood. These receptors were taken from a woman between 18 and 30 years old in good health.

The chain couples TRBV7-8 to TRBJ2-4; D possibly corresponds to TRBD2 (7 bases). This CDR3 is built from 16 residues. Germline V gene data show CDR1 as SGHVS and CDR2 as FQNEAQ. V lost 5 bases and J lost 6, with 20 bases in between. The CDR3 DNA follows: TGTGCCAGCAGCCCCCAAAAGGGGGGCGGGGGAAACATTCAGTACTTC. It codes for CASSPQKGGGGNIQYF.

This clone was observed a handful of times. This chain joins TRBV6-5 and TRBJ2-2; unclear D gene. Trimming stripped 9 bases from V and 0 bases from J, with 8 bases between. CDR1 and CDR2 (germline): MNHEY, SVGAGI. The CDR3 has 13 residues. In DNA form, the CDR3 reads TGTGCCAGTAAGGATTCGAACACCGGGGAGCTGTTTTTT. This codes for CASKDSNTGELFF.

This chain joins TRBV29-1 and TRBJ2-1; 10 nucleotides align to TRBD1. The CDR3 sequence is 14 residues long. The V and J ends lost 7 bases and 1 base, in that order; junction bases with no gene match: 4. The germline CDR1 and CDR2 sequences are SQVTM and ANQGSEA. CDR3 nucleotide sequence: TGCAGCGCCCGGGACAGGGGATCCTACAATGAGCAGTTCTTC. It codes for CSARDRGSYNEQFF.

The rearrangement joins TRBV19 to TRBJ2-7; D might be TRBD1 or TRBD2, each matching 5 bases. The CDR3 covers 15 residues. The germline V gene has CDR1 LNHDA and CDR2 SQIVND (reference sequence). Trimming took off 2 bases at V and 2 bases at J, with 13 bases between the two ends. CDR3 nucleotides: TGTGCCAGTAGTATACTCGGGGACGCGGCCTACGAGCAGTACTTC. Translated: CASSILGDAAYEQYF.

This clone has only a few counts. Other DNA sequences within the sample encode an identical CDR3. The chain joins TRBV7-9 to TRBJ1-1; D is undetermined. Germline CDR1 is SEHNR and CDR2 is FQNEAQ (reference sequence). The CDR3 runs to 14 residues. V gave up 1 base and J gave up 1 base, with 7 bases separating them. The CDR3 here is CASSLVPGNTEAFF. The CDR3 DNA reads TGTGCCAGCAGCTTAGTTCCAGGGAACACTGAAGCTTTCTTT.

Only a few counts were recorded for this clone. The gene calls are TRBV7-9 and TRBJ2-7; 10 positions agree with TRBD1. This CDR3 contains 17 residues. Germline V gene lookup returns CDR1 SEHNR and CDR2 FQNEAQ (reference sequence). The V segment lost 5 bases and the J segment 0 bases; nucleotides outside the gene matches: 10. CDR3 residues: CASSPGQGSRSSYEQYF. CDR3 sequence (DNA): TGTGCCAGCAGCCCGGGACAGGGGTCCCGCTCCTCCTACGAGCAGTACTTC.

This clone showed up just a few times. CDR3 DNA sequence: TGTGCCAGCAGTTTCGGGAGGGCTAGCGGGCGATCTCCCTACGAGCAGTACGTC. Its protein is CASSFGRASGRSPYEQYV. The rearrangement uses TRBV28 and TRBJ2-7; 8 positions agree with TRBD2. This CDR3 has 18 amino acids. The J segment lost 2 bases and the V segment lost 3 bases, leaving 15 bases of the junction unmatched. From germline, CDR1 is MDHEN and CDR2 SYDVKM.

The chain has TRBV15 and TRBJ2-3; TRBD2 might be the D (6 bases). Trimming pared 2 bases from V and 1 base from J, leaving 13 bases between. CDR1 and CDR2 from the germline V gene are LNHNV and YYDKDF (reference sequence). The CDR3 runs 16 residues. The CDR3 DNA reads as TGTGCCACCAGCAGATTGACCGGGACTGGCACAGATACGCAGTATTTT. It encodes CATSRLTGTGTDTQYF.